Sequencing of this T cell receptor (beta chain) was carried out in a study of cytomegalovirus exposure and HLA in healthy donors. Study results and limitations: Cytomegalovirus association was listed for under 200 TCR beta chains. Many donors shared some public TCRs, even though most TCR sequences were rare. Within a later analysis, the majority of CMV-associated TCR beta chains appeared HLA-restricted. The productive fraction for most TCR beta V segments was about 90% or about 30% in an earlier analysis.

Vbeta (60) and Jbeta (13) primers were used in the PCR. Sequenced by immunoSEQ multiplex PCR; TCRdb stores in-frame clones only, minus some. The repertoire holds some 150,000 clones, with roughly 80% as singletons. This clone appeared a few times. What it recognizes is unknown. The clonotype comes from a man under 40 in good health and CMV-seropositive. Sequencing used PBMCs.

CDR3 region: CASSPGSSQETQYF. The CDR3 DNA reads as TGCGCCAGCAGTCCCGGGTCCTCCCAAGAGACCCAGTACTTC. The V gene is TRBV5-1, the J gene TRBJ2-5; unclear D gene. CDR1 is SGHRS, CDR2 YFSETQ, per germline. CDR3 length: 14 residues. Trimming pared 5 bases from V and 1 base from J, leaving 12 bases between.